These 31 T cell receptor beta chains were sequenced from one sample in a study of molecular identifiers for immune sequencing clone quantification. TCRdb independently ran MiXCR on the PCR reads; one entry per CDR3 protein. The sample holds a few hundred thousand distinct CDR3 sequences, around 23% seen once. The sequenced material came from naive CD8+ T cells from blood, with Jurkat cell RNA spiked in. Subset in this sample: FACS-sorted CD8+CD4-CCR7+CD45RA+ naive T cells. The receptors originated from a human donor in good health. Some libraries in this study had Jurkat cell RNA spiked in.

V gene TRBV6-1 combines with J gene TRBJ1-5; D is ambiguous. Germline V gene lookup returns CDR1 MNHNS and CDR2 SASEGT. CDR3 length equals 15 residues. Deletions cut 1 base from V and 0 bases from J, with 7 bases between. The CDR3 spells CASSEVSYSNQPQHF. The DNA for the CDR3 is TGTGCCAGCAGTGAAGTGAGCTATAGCAATCAGCCCCAGCATTTT.

This chain links TRBV19 with TRBJ2-3; D not certain. Germline CDR1 LNHDA, CDR2 SQIVND (reference sequence). V lost 2 bases to trimming and J lost 0 bases, with 9 bases between them. The CDR3 is 15 amino acids. Here the CDR3 DNA reads TGTGCCAGTAGTATACTACCCGTTAGCACAGATACGCAGTATTTT. Amino acid sequence: CASSILPVSTDTQYF.

This clonotype has a handful of counts. The gene calls are TRBV6-2 or TRBV6-3 and TRBJ2-7; D ambiguous. This CDR3 is built from 14 residues. The germline CDR1 and CDR2 sequences are MNHEY and SVGEGT. The V and J ends lost 6 bases and 0 bases respectively, with 12 bases between them. The CDR3 reads CASSRVGRSYEQYF. The CDR3 DNA reads as TGTGCCAGCAGCCGAGTGGGCCGCTCCTACGAGCAGTACTTC.

This chain connects TRBV7-9 to TRBJ1-1; D is unresolved. The CDR3 loop spans 14 amino acids. V lost 1 base, J lost 1 base, and 7 bases lay in between. Germline CDR1 and CDR2: SEHNR and FQNEAQ (reference sequence). In DNA form, the CDR3 reads TGTGCCAGCAGCTTAGAAACAACGAACACTGAAGCTTTCTTT. Translated, it gives CASSLETTNTEAFF.

This clonotype was counted ten times or more. For the CDR3, the DNA is TGTGCCAGCAGCTTGGGGACAGGGGATTCACCCCTCCACTTT. Its protein product is CASSLGTGDSPLHF. The genes are TRBV5-6 and TRBJ1-6; 9 positions agree with TRBD1. The J segment lost 8 bases and the V segment lost 0 bases, leaving 0 bases of the junction unmatched. This CDR3 has 14 amino acids. Germline values: CDR1 SGHDT, CDR2 YYEEEE.

Regarding this clonotype: A single base separates this from a much larger clone, so it may be a read error. The rearrangement links TRBV29-1 to TRBJ2-7, with TRBD1 matching over 10 bases. Per the germline V gene, CDR1 is SQVTM and CDR2 is ANQGSEA. The CDR3 has 15 residues. With V trimmed by 7 bases and J by 2 bases, 11 bases remained unmatched. The CDR3 region has the DNA TGCAGCGCTGAGGGAGCTGGACAGGGGGCCTACGAGCAGTACTTC. This codes for CSAEGAGQGAYEQYF.

Only a few counts were recorded for this clonotype. V gene TRBV20-1 combines with J gene TRBJ2-5; TRBD2 matches at 10 bases. The CDR3 extends over 17 amino acids. CDR1 is DFQATT, CDR2 SNEGSKA, per germline (reference sequence). Trimming removed 2 bases from V and 5 bases from J; junction bases left unmatched: 14. For the CDR3, the DNA is TGCAGTGCTAGACTAGCGGGGGCTCTAGTCTCTCAGGAGACCCAGTACTTC. Translated: CSARLAGALVSQETQYF.

The sample holds one count of this clonotype. This chain connects TRBV3-1 to TRBJ1-4; D not certain. CDR1 is LGHDT and CDR2 is YNNKEL in the germline V gene (reference sequence). The V and J ends lost 7 bases and 8 bases respectively, with 11 bases between them. The CDR3 totals 12 residues. The CDR3 reads CASMDGREKLFF. The CDR3 bases are TGTGCCAGCATGGACGGGAGAGAAAAACTGTTTTTT.

This clonotype has only a few counts. This chain uses TRBV7-9 with TRBJ2-1; 9 bases are a match to TRBD1. With 6 bases clipped from V and 6 bases from J, the junction kept 6 bases outside the gene matches. Germline V lookup: CDR1 SEHNR, CDR2 FQNEAQ (reference sequence). This CDR3 comprises 14 residues. CDR3 nucleotides: TGTGCCAGCAGTTACGGGACAGGGCCCAATGAGCAGTTCTTC. This encodes CASSYGTGPNEQFF.

This clonotype was picked up many times. This chain joins TRBV7-2 and TRBJ2-2; D gene unclear. Trimming took 0 bases from V and 1 from J, leaving 3 bases between them. The CDR3 extends over 14 amino acids. CDR1 and CDR2 from the germline V gene are SGHTA and FQGNSA. In DNA form, the CDR3 reads TGTGCCAGCAGCTTAGCGGGGAACACCGGGGAGCTGTTTTTT. Translated, it gives CASSLAGNTGELFF.

This clonotype appeared many times. The CDR3, as DNA: TGCGCCAGCAGCCAACATCAACCCGGCCGGGACATTTTCTACGAGCAGTACTTC. It specifies CASSQHQPGRDIFYEQYF. The rearrangement links TRBV4-1 to TRBJ2-7, with D perhaps matching TRBD1 (6 bases). V shed 2 bases and J shed 3 bases, with 23 bases lying between them. This CDR3 has 18 amino acids. Germline values: CDR1 MGHRA, CDR2 YSYEKL.

This clonotype was observed a few times. The rearrangement uses TRBV2 and TRBJ1-4; a weak D match, TRBD1 (6 bases). The CDR3 extends over 17 amino acids. Between the trimmed V and J ends, which lost 6 bases and 6 bases, there was a span of 23 bases. The germline V gene encodes CDR1 SNHLY and CDR2 FYNNEI. In DNA, the CDR3 is TGTGCCAGCAGGGGCGGTCAGGGGCCCGGGAGCGATGAAAAACTGTTTTTT. Amino acid sequence: CASRGGQGPGSDEKLFF. Combining the CDR3 with reference TRBV2 and TRBJ1-4 gives the whole variable domain EPEVTQTPSHQVTQMGQEVILRCVPISNHLYFYWYRQILGQKVEFLVSFYNNEISEKSEIFDDQFSVERPDGSNFTLKIRSTKLEDSAMYFCASRGGQGPGSDEKLFFGSGTQLSVL.

The chain uses TRBV4-3 and TRBJ2-2; possibly TRBD1 for D (5 bases). Germline lookup yields CDR1 LGHNA and CDR2 YSLEER. The CDR3 is 17 amino acids. V was pared by 4 bases and J by 1 base, with 16 bases between. In DNA, the CDR3 is TGCGCCAGCAGCCCAGGGATCACGATAGGGAACACCGGGGAGCTGTTTTTT. This translates into CASSPGITIGNTGELFF.

Notes on this clonotype: This may arise from a read error, as a much more abundant clone is one base away. The chain is built from TRBV6-4 and TRBJ2-1, with a tentative D call TRBD1 (5 bases). V lost 4 bases to trimming and J lost 9 bases, with 13 bases between them. The V gene's germline CDR1 is MRHNA and CDR2 SNTAGT. The CDR3 length is 13 residues. This CDR3 is CASSGLGVSEQFF. The CDR3, as DNA: TGTGCCAGCAGTGGCTTAGGGGTTAGTGAGCAGTTCTTC.

This clonotype has just a few counts. CDR3 in DNA: TGTGCCAGCAGCTTATCGGCGAGACCCGGAGGGGAGCAGTACTTC. Amino acid sequence: CASSLSARPGGEQYF. V is TRBV7-2 and J is TRBJ2-7; maybe TRBD2 (6 bases). Trimming shortened V by 2 bases and J by 7 bases, and 18 bases separated the two germline ends. This CDR3 region has 15 residues. Per germline, CDR1 SGHTA and CDR2 FQGNSA.

This clonotype showed up many times. The DNA of the CDR3 is TGTGCCAGCTCCCCGAAGTGGGGGGCGAACACCGGGGAGCTGTTTTTT. This sequence encodes CASSPKWGANTGELFF. The J gene is TRBJ2-2, the V gene TRBV12-3 or TRBV12-4, with a tentative D call TRBD2 (6 bases). V was cut by 8 bases and J by 0 bases, with 16 bases left in between. The CDR3 length is 16 residues.

Concerning this clonotype itself: A much more abundant neighbour one base away suggests this may be a read error. The chain has TRBV6-1 and TRBJ1-1; D is uncertain. The CDR3 covers 13 residues. Germline loops: CDR1 MNHNS, CDR2 SASEGT. CDR3 sequence reads: CASSQARGPEAFF. The CDR3 region has the DNA TGTGCCAGCAGTCAAGCCCGGGGTCCTGAAGCTTTCTTT.

As for this clonotype: A read error may account for a junction end that differs from germline. The rearrangement links TRBV7-9 to TRBJ2-3; 9 bases align to TRBD1. This CDR3 contains 17 residues. Per the germline V gene, CDR1 is SEHNR and CDR2 is FQNEAQ (reference sequence). The CDR3 sequence is CVSSLVETGGGRDTQYF. The CDR3 DNA is TGTGTCAGCAGCTTAGTCGAGACAGGGGGTGGCCGAGATACGCAGTATTTT.

This clonotype showed up just a few times. V is TRBV5-6 and J is TRBJ2-3; D remains unclear. The V end was cut by 0 bases, the J end by 2 bases, with 13 bases between. Per the germline V gene, CDR1 is SGHDT and CDR2 is YYEEEE. The CDR3 runs to 16 residues. The CDR3 nucleotides are TGTGCCAGCAGCTTGGCTGGCGGCAGCAACACAGATACGCAGTATTTT. As protein: CASSLAGGSNTDTQYF.

This clonotype was recorded a few times. The rearrangement links TRBV6-2 or TRBV6-3 to TRBJ1-1, with 8 bases identical to TRBD1. Trimming removed 7 bases from V and 1 base from J; junction bases left unmatched: 5. CDR1 and CDR2 (germline): MNHEY, SVGEGT. The CDR3 spans 14 residues. This chain's CDR3 is CASNDRGSNTEAFF. The DNA for the CDR3 is TGTGCCAGCAACGACAGGGGATCGAACACTGAAGCTTTCTTT.

The chain carries TRBV20-1 and TRBJ1-1; TRBD1 matches at 7 bases. Germline V lookup: CDR1 DFQATT, CDR2 SNEGSKA (reference sequence). The CDR3 runs 15 residues. V dropped 0 bases and J dropped 5; count of bases not matched to a gene: 9. DNA of the CDR3: TGCAGTGCTAGAGATCGCCCAAGGGGGCAAACTGAAGCTTTCTTT. It translates to CSARDRPRGQTEAFF.

The chain carries TRBV9 and TRBJ2-1, with D tentatively TRBD2 (6 bases). The germline V and J ends were trimmed by 3 bases and 3 bases, with 16 bases remaining between them. In germline, CDR1 is SGDLS, CDR2 YYNGEE. This CDR3 is built from 16 residues. Here the CDR3 reads CASSARAGPIYNEQFF. The CDR3 DNA follows: TGTGCCAGCAGCGCGAGGGCGGGACCTATCTACAATGAGCAGTTCTTC.

A word on this clonotype: The CDR3 ends on some other residue instead of the conserved phenylalanine or tryptophan, so this is likely a read error. This rearrangement joins TRBV4-3 to TRBJ1-1; D not certain. Germline lookup yields CDR1 LGHNA and CDR2 YSLEER. Deletions cut 0 bases from V and 0 bases from J, with 14 bases between. The CDR3 is made up of 17 amino acids. CDR3 region: CASSQDQAEKMNTEAFI. In nucleotides, the CDR3 is TGCGCCAGCAGCCAAGATCAAGCGGAAAAAATGAACACTGAAGCTTTCATT.

The sample holds many counts of this clonotype. V is TRBV29-1 and J is TRBJ2-2; D tentatively reads TRBD1 or TRBD2 (5 bases each). CDR1 is SQVTM, CDR2 ANQGSEA, per germline. V lost 1 base, J lost 6 bases, and 9 bases lay in between. The CDR3 loop spans 13 amino acids. The CDR3 DNA is TGCAGCGTTGAAGGAGGGGCAGCCGGGGAGCTGTTTTTT. This sequence encodes CSVEGGAAGELFF.

The V gene is TRBV20-1, the J gene TRBJ2-3, with a possible D match to TRBD1 (6 bases). Germline values: CDR1 DFQATT, CDR2 SNEGSKA (reference sequence). The CDR3 is made up of 18 amino acids. The V end lost 2 bases, the J end lost 2 bases, and 23 bases lay between the germline ends. The CDR3 region is CSARPKNPDRRLTDTQYF. DNA for the CDR3: TGCAGTGCTAGACCTAAGAACCCAGACAGGCGCCTCACAGATACGCAGTATTTT.

The chain joins TRBV2 to TRBJ2-2; the D is unclear. The germline V gene encodes CDR1 SNHLY and CDR2 FYNNEI. This CDR3 comprises 15 residues. V was shortened by 3 bases and J by 1 base, with 9 bases between the two germline ends. The CDR3 DNA reads as TGTGCCAGCAGTGACAACATATTGAACACCGGGGAGCTGTTTTTT. Amino acid sequence: CASSDNILNTGELFF.

Of note for this clonotype: The junction and the germline gene differ at one end; a read error may be behind it. The chain combines TRBV4-1 with TRBJ1-3, with D hard to call. Germline loops: CDR1 MGHRA, CDR2 YSYEKL. CDR3 size: 15 residues. The DNA of the CDR3 is TGTGCCAGCAGCCAAGTTCACAGATCTGGAAACACCATATATTTT. Its translation: CASSQVHRSGNTIYF.

This clonotype was detected only a few times. This chain connects TRBV28 to TRBJ1-1, with 8 bases aligning to TRBD1. Per germline, CDR1 MDHEN and CDR2 SYDVKM. V lost 4 bases to trimming and J lost 7 bases; unmatched junction nucleotides: 14. The CDR3 is made up of 16 amino acids. The CDR3 nucleotides are TGTGCCAGCAGTTCAACCGATTTCTGGGACAGGAATGAAGCTTTCTTT. It yields the protein CASSSTDFWDRNEAFF.

This clonotype showed up many times. The V and J genes are TRBV3-1 and TRBJ2-7, with a tentative D call TRBD2 (5 bases). V lost 1 base and J lost 2, with 6 bases in between. The CDR3 length is 13 residues. In germline, CDR1 is LGHDT, CDR2 YNNKEL (reference sequence). This CDR3 is CASSQGGAYEQYF. The CDR3 nucleotides are TGTGCCAGCAGCCAAGGGGGAGCCTACGAGCAGTACTTC.

This clonotype turned up a few times. The chain couples TRBV27 to TRBJ1-5; D is perhaps TRBD1 (5 bases). Trimming took 5 bases from V and 4 from J, leaving 9 bases between them. This CDR3 has 13 residues. CDR1 is MNHEY, CDR2 SMNVEV, per germline (reference sequence). The CDR3 nucleotides read TGTGCCAGCAGTCACGACAGAAATCAGCCCCAGCATTTT. Protein: CASSHDRNQPQHF.

This clonotype was observed a few times. The rearrangement uses TRBV24-1 and TRBJ2-1; D might be TRBD2 (6 bases). V was trimmed by 0 bases and J by 5 bases, leaving 13 bases between them. This CDR3 spans 16 amino acids. CDR1 and CDR2 (germline): KGHDR, SFDVKD. CDR3: CATSDLSGSANNEQFF. For the CDR3, the DNA is TGTGCCACCAGTGATTTGTCCGGGAGTGCGAACAATGAGCAGTTCTTC.